This T cell receptor (beta chain) comes out of a study of T-cell reconstitution after alpha-beta-depleted transplantation in children (dated by TCRdb to the mid-2010s). For the study in its entirety: Using TCR repertoire profiling, the study followed T-cell immune reconstitution in a quantitative way in children after TCRalphabeta/CD19-depleted allogeneic hematopoietic cell transplantation.

About this clonotype itself: Its binding antigen is unknown. No much larger clonotype is one base removed from it; base qualities were not supplied.

The treatment or condition label for this specimen denotes: allogeneic hematopoietic cell transplantation with graft depleted of TCRalphabeta T cells and CD19 B cells. The transplant recipients were children given TCRalphabeta/CD19-depleted allogeneic hematopoietic cell grafts. Library construction relied on PCR. TCRdb names Illumina HiSeq 2500 as the instrument used. TCR library preparation used molecular barcoding, with unique molecular identifiers applied to normalize quantification of the TCRbeta repertoire. TCRdb itself trimmed the public reads at Q25 with fastp, ran MiXCR and retained productive beta chains. Under each unique CDR3 protein, matching rows form one entry showing the most common genes and DNA. This sample gives almost 250,000 distinct CDR3 sequences in total; about 26% of them show up just once. About 2.6% of the sample is taken by the ten largest. A distance of 10 bases separates the germline ends of V and J, which lose 4 bases and 6 bases respectively. CDR1 and CDR2 are drawn from the germline V gene: ENHRY, SYGVKD. The CDR3, cysteine through phenylalanine, is 12 amino acids long. The sequence is cut down to CDR3 DNA, 36 bases in frame from base 1.

The paper as a whole reports these results and caveats: Apparently early alphabetaT-cell count recovery about two months after transplant reportedly relied on only several hundred rapidly expanded clones derived from non-depleted graft cells. Over subsequent months, a decline in hyperexpanded clone frequencies was noted, and after one year, T-cell counts and TCRbeta diversity were mostly ascribed to newly produced T cells. In some patients, the high TCRbeta diversity seen at day 60 was put down to recipient T cells and intrathymic progenitors that had survived conditioning.

This material consisted of PBMCs, taken before TCRalphabeta/CD19-depleted stem cell transplant. The clonotype was recovered from a girl aged 2 to 9 with Fanconi anemia, due to receive a stem cell transplant. This chain is built from TRBV10-3 and TRBJ2-7, with no confident D gene call. The CDR3 region has the sequence CAISVEISEQYF. The DNA sequence is given as TGTGCCATCAGTGTGGAGATTTCCGAGCAGTACTTC.